This T cell receptor beta chain was profiled in a study of blood T cell repertoires in COVID-19. Study-level background: The samples span acute and convalescent COVID-19 from the United States, Italy and Spain. T cells, B-cell-depleted T cells, or PBMCs provided the cDNA or gDNA that served as material.

Produced via immunoSEQ multiplex PCR; TCRdb's table is partial and in-frame only. This sample has 150,000 to 200,000 clones, with 70% to 85% found just once. Between the trimmed V and J ends, which lost 0 bases and 7 bases, there was a span of 8 bases. From germline, CDR1 is SGHNT and CDR2 YYREEE (reference sequence). The CDR3 covers 14 residues. This sequence joins TRBV5-4 and TRBJ1-6; no definite D call. Sequenced material: peripheral blood. The sequence came from a man aged 50 or older who had recovered from COVID-19. CDR3 in amino acids: CASSLDVRNSPLHF. CDR3 bases: TGTGCCAGCAGCTTGGATGTGCGGAATTCACCCCTCCACTTT.